Presented here are 2 T cell receptor beta chains from one specimen sequenced in a study of blood T cell repertoires in COVID-19. Generated by immunoSEQ multiplex PCR, the TCRdb table keeps only in-frame clones and is missing some. The table includes under 200,000 clones, just over 85% detected once. Sequenced: peripheral blood. The origin of the receptors is a man in his sixties with acute or convalescent COVID-19.

The chain couples TRBV6-1 to TRBJ1-2; D unresolved. The V end was cut by 3 bases, the J end by 5 bases, with 13 bases between. CDR3 size: 14 residues. CDR1 is MNHNS and CDR2 is SASEGT in the germline V gene. CDR3 coding DNA: TGTGCCAGCAGTGATGGGCTGGGTGGGTATGGCTACACCTTC. Encoded protein: CASSDGLGGYGYTF.

This clone has more than one count but fewer than ten. The rearrangement links TRBV29-1 to TRBJ1-1, with a possible D match to TRBD1 (6 bases). This CDR3 has 13 amino acids. CDR1 is SQVTM and CDR2 is ANQGSEA in the germline V gene. Trimming stripped 6 bases from V and 0 bases from J, with 11 bases between. This CDR3 reads CSVDRSMNTEAFF. The CDR3, as DNA: TGCAGCGTGGACAGAAGCATGAACACTGAAGCTTTCTTT.